The T cell receptor (beta chain) under discussion was sequenced for a study of T cell responses to AZD1222 COVID-19 vaccine. Remarks on this clone: Its antigen is undetermined.

Recipients boosted at about 4 weeks or about 12 weeks are pooled. The germline V and J ends were trimmed by 3 bases and 8 bases, with 12 bases remaining between them. The CDR3 loop spans 13 amino acids. Germline V gene lookup returns CDR1 MDHEN and CDR2 SYDVKM. The data were produced by immunoSEQ multiplex PCR, yet TCRdb's version contains in-frame clones alone and is incomplete. The table has approximately 100,000 clones, 87% seen once. Study-wide findings and caveats: The donor cohort was predominantly white British with a female majority, and clonal diversity may have been underestimated.

The rearrangement joins TRBV28 to TRBJ2-3; D is perhaps TRBD1 (6 bases). The material was peripheral blood, obtained 28 days after the second AZD1222 dose. The source is an adult who received the AZD1222 COVID-19 vaccine. This chain's CDR3 is CASSFLGAVTQYF. DNA of the CDR3: TGTGCCAGCAGTTTTTTGGGGGCCGTTACGCAGTATTTT.